The 29 T cell receptor beta chains in this list originate from one sample, sequenced in a study of shared clonotypes between healthy human individuals. Sequencing used immunoSEQ multiplex PCR; TCRdb keeps in-frame clones, though not all of them. This table holds 2.5 million or so clones, roughly nine tenths found once. Source material: naive CD4+ T cells sorted from blood. Subset denoted: CD45RA+ positively selected. All receptors come from a man between 18 and 29 years old in good health.

The chain carries TRBV11-3 and TRBJ2-3, with 7 bases identical to TRBD1. V gave up 4 bases and J gave up 5 bases; unmatched junction bases: 3. Germline assignment: CDR1 SGHNT and CDR2 YENEEA. CDR3 length: 13 residues. CDR3 nucleotides: TGTGCCAGCAGCTCAACAGGGGTAGATACGCAGTATTTT. Translating it yields CASSSTGVDTQYF.

This clone was detected once. This sample includes further DNA sequences coding for the same CDR3. This chain connects TRBV18 to TRBJ1-4; D call uncertain. V was trimmed by 1 base and J by 5 bases, leaving 5 bases between them. The CDR3 runs to 13 residues. Germline lookup yields CDR1 KGHSH and CDR2 LQKENI. In nucleotides, the CDR3 is TGTGCCAGCTCACCACGGGAAAATGAAAAACTGTTTTTT. Its protein product is CASSPRENEKLFF. The whole variable domain, filled in from reference TRBV18 and TRBJ1-4, reads NAGVMQNPRHLVRRRGQEARLRCSPMKGHSHVYWYRQLPEEGLKFMVYLQKENIIDESGMPKERFSAEFPKEGPSILRIQQVVRGDSAAYFCASSPRENEKLFFGSGTQLSVL.

V usage is TRBV4-3 and J usage is TRBJ1-3; D gene uncertain. The V end was cut by 0 bases, the J end by 0 bases, with 9 bases between. The CDR3 consists of 16 residues. Germline values: CDR1 LGHNA, CDR2 YSLEER. Here the CDR3 reads CASSQDRTLSGNTIYF. For the CDR3, the DNA is TGCGCCAGCAGCCAAGACAGAACCCTCTCTGGAAACACCATATATTTT.

Note on this clone: Compared with germline, one end of the junction differs, possibly owing to a read error. The chain carries TRBV28 and TRBJ2-7; 8 positions agree with TRBD2. Germline lookup yields CDR1 MDHEN and CDR2 SYDVKM. The CDR3 length is 15 residues. CDR3 loop: CASGLRGGPAYEQYF. The CDR3 region has the DNA TGTGCCAGCGGTTTACGGGGGGGGCCTGCCTACGAGCAGTACTTC.

V and J are TRBV19 and TRBJ2-6; 8 bases match TRBD1. Per germline, CDR1 LNHDA and CDR2 SQIVND (reference sequence). Trimming cost V 6 bases and J 0 bases; bases outside gene matches: 10. The CDR3 covers 18 residues. The CDR3 coding sequence is TGTGCCAGTAGCTCCGCCGGGACAGGCCTCTCTGGGGCCAACGTCCTGACTTTC. Protein sequence: CASSSAGTGLSGANVLTF. The full variable domain, with the rest looked up from reference TRBV19 and TRBJ2-6, is DGGITQSPKYLFRKEGQNVTLSCEQNLNHDAMYWYRQDPGQGLRLIYYSQIVNDFQKGDIAEGYSVSREKKESFPLTVTSAQKNPTAFYLCASSSAGTGLSGANVLTFGAGSRLTVL.

The chain combines TRBV6-1 with TRBJ2-5; the D gene is possibly TRBD1 (6 bases). The length of the CDR3 is 15 residues. Trimming cost V 0 bases and J 4 bases, with 12 bases left between them. Looked up from germline, CDR1 is MNHNS and CDR2 is SASEGT. CDR3 region: CASSEADRFGETQYF. DNA for the CDR3: TGTGCCAGCAGTGAAGCCGACAGGTTTGGAGAGACCCAGTACTTC.

The chain recombines TRBV30 with TRBJ1-3, with no clear D. The CDR3 spans 16 residues. Per germline, CDR1 GTSNPN and CDR2 SVGIG (reference sequence). Trimming took off 0 bases at V and 0 bases at J, with 12 bases between the two ends. The CDR3 coding sequence is TGTGCCTGGAGTGTAGGCAGCCTATCCTCTGGAAACACCATATATTTT. Its protein is CAWSVGSLSSGNTIYF.

The chain recombines TRBV9 with TRBJ1-4, with unresolved D. Germline CDR1 and CDR2: SGDLS and YYNGEE. The germline V and J ends were trimmed by 0 bases and 7 bases, with 7 bases remaining between them. CDR3 size: 13 residues. CDR3: CASSVGIGEKLFF. DNA for the CDR3: TGTGCCAGCAGCGTAGGTATAGGTGAAAAACTGTTTTTT.

The J gene is TRBJ2-7, the V gene TRBV19; D could derive from TRBD1 or TRBD2 (5 bases each). V lost 3 bases to trimming and J lost 2 bases, with 17 bases between them. Germline V lookup: CDR1 LNHDA, CDR2 SQIVND (reference sequence). CDR3 length: 16 residues. The CDR3 reads CASSIAAPGTTYEQYF. CDR3 nucleotide sequence: TGTGCCAGTAGTATCGCGGCTCCCGGGACGACCTACGAGCAGTACTTC. The variable domain in full, completed from reference TRBV19 and TRBJ2-7, reads DGGITQSPKYLFRKEGQNVTLSCEQNLNHDAMYWYRQDPGQGLRLIYYSQIVNDFQKGDIAEGYSVSREKKESFPLTVTSAQKNPTAFYLCASSIAAPGTTYEQYFGPGTRLTVT.

This clone came up a few times. This chain joins TRBV5-4 and TRBJ1-6; D unresolved. Trimming removed 0 bases at V and 8 bases at J, with 12 bases between. This CDR3 comprises 15 residues. Germline loops: CDR1 SGHNT, CDR2 YYREEE (reference sequence). The CDR3 nucleotides are TGTGCCAGCAGCTTGGGGCAGGCTCGGGATTCACCCCTCCACTTT. It yields the protein CASSLGQARDSPLHF. The variable domain in full, with the rest retrieved from reference TRBV5-4 and TRBJ1-6, is ETGVTQSPTHLIKTRGQQVTLRCSSQSGHNTVSWYQQALGQGPQFIFQYYREEENGRGNFPPRFSGLQFPNYSSELNVNALELDDSALYLCASSLGQARDSPLHFGNGTRLTVT.

V usage is TRBV6-6 and J usage is TRBJ1-6, with a possible D match to TRBD1 (6 bases). Germline assignment: CDR1 MNHNY and CDR2 SVGAGI (reference sequence). CDR3 size: 16 residues. Trimming pared 3 bases from V and 2 bases from J, leaving 11 bases between. CDR3: CASSYQGLTYNSPLHF. For the CDR3, the DNA is TGTGCCAGCAGTTATCAGGGGCTTACCTATAATTCACCCCTCCACTTT.

The V call is TRBV7-8, the J call TRBJ1-5; maybe TRBD1 (5 bases). The CDR3 has 14 amino acids. The germline gives CDR1 SGHVS, CDR2 FQNEAQ. The V end lost 5 bases, the J end lost 4 bases, and 12 bases lay between the germline ends. DNA of the CDR3: TGTGCCAGCAGCCGACAGATTACTAATCAGCCCCAGCATTTT. Translating gives CASSRQITNQPQHF.

This clone was counted a single time. This chain uses TRBV19 with TRBJ2-5; 9 bases are shared with TRBD1. Germline lookup yields CDR1 LNHDA and CDR2 SQIVND (reference sequence). The CDR3 covers 14 residues. V was pared by 5 bases and J by 4 bases, with 5 bases of the junction left unmatched. CDR3 sequence: CASSLGQGLETQYF. In DNA form, the CDR3 reads TGTGCCAGTAGTCTCGGACAGGGGTTAGAGACCCAGTACTTC. The full variable domain, in which reference TRBV19 and TRBJ2-5 provide the parts outside the CDR3, is DGGITQSPKYLFRKEGQNVTLSCEQNLNHDAMYWYRQDPGQGLRLIYYSQIVNDFQKGDIAEGYSVSREKKESFPLTVTSAQKNPTAFYLCASSLGQGLETQYFGPGTRLLVL.

This clone was counted between two and nine times. The chain couples TRBV16 to TRBJ1-3, with D hard to call. V was clipped by 0 bases and J by 3 bases, with 9 bases between them. The CDR3 contains 15 residues. CDR1 and CDR2 (germline): KGHSY, FQNENV. CDR3 in DNA: TGTGCCAGCAGCCAATCCTCGGCAGGTGGAAACACCATATATTTT. Its protein product is CASSQSSAGGNTIYF.

This clone has just one count. This chain joins TRBV25-1 and TRBJ2-7, with D possibly TRBD2 on 5 matching bases. The CDR3 spans 14 residues. CDR1 and CDR2 (germline): MGHDK, SYGVNS. V lost 6 bases, J lost 0 bases, and 12 bases lay in between. DNA for the CDR3: TGTGCCAGCAGGCGAGGGCTAGACTCCTACGAGCAGTACTTC. Its protein is CASRRGLDSYEQYF.

This chain joins TRBV6-6 and TRBJ2-7, with 13 positions matching TRBD2. J gave up 6 bases and V 8 bases, and 10 bases lay outside the gene matches. This CDR3 has 15 amino acids. The V gene's germline CDR1 is MNHNY and CDR2 SVGAGI (reference sequence). The CDR3 bases are TGTGCCAGCGGACTAGCGGGGGCCAACGTGGGCGAGCAGTACTTC. It yields the protein CASGLAGANVGEQYF.

This clone has only one observation. The chain combines TRBV2 with TRBJ2-3; D possibly corresponds to TRBD2 (6 bases). V lost 3 bases to trimming and J lost 4 bases, with 11 bases between them. There are 14 residues in the CDR3. Per the germline V gene, CDR1 is SNHLY and CDR2 is FYNNEI. The chain's CDR3 is CASSDRTGADTQYF. CDR3 bases: TGTGCCAGCAGTGACCGGACGGGGGCAGATACGCAGTATTTT. Using reference TRBV2 and TRBJ2-3 for the parts outside the CDR3, the full variable domain is EPEVTQTPSHQVTQMGQEVILRCVPISNHLYFYWYRQILGQKVEFLVSFYNNEISEKSEIFDDQFSVERPDGSNFTLKIRSTKLEDSAMYFCASSDRTGADTQYFGPGTRLTVL.

This clone was found once. V is TRBV4-2 and J is TRBJ2-5; 9 nucleotides align to TRBD1. The ends lost 4 bases at V and 4 bases at J; junction bases unmatched: 4. This CDR3 comprises 14 residues. Germline CDR1 LGHNA, CDR2 YNFKEQ. CDR3 amino acids: CASSPGQGGETQYF. In nucleotides, the CDR3 is TGTGCCAGCAGCCCGGGACAGGGTGGAGAGACCCAGTACTTC.

This chain joins TRBV6-5 and TRBJ1-1; D is ambiguous. The V end lost 5 bases, the J end lost 5 bases, and 12 bases lay between the germline ends. The CDR3 loop spans 13 amino acids. Germline loops: CDR1 MNHEY, CDR2 SVGAGI. The CDR3 loop is CASSQIGGTEAFF. CDR3 nucleotide sequence: TGTGCCAGCAGTCAAATTGGAGGGACTGAAGCTTTCTTT.

This clone was observed a handful of times. The chain carries TRBV6-1 and TRBJ1-1; D not resolved. CDR3 size: 15 residues. In germline, CDR1 is MNHNS, CDR2 SASEGT. Trimming shortened V by 6 bases and J by 1 base, and 15 bases separated the two germline ends. CDR3 sequence (DNA): TGTGCCAGCAGAGATCGATCTACCCCGAACACTGAAGCTTTCTTT. This gives the protein CASRDRSTPNTEAFF.

This clone showed up just once. Other DNA sequences in the same sample also yield this CDR3. The chain uses TRBV19 and TRBJ2-2; D not certain. The CDR3 is made up of 11 amino acids. Germline loops: CDR1 LNHDA, CDR2 SQIVND (reference sequence). Trimming left V 5 bases short and J 5 bases short, with 3 bases between. DNA for the CDR3: TGTGCCAGTAGTCGTACCGGGGAGCTGTTTTTT. The encoded protein is CASSRTGELFF.

The CDR3 DNA is TGTGCCAGCAGCTTCTCGACAGGGAAGGAAGGTCAGCCCCAGCATTTT. As protein: CASSFSTGKEGQPQHF. V is TRBV5-8 and J is TRBJ1-5, with 7 positions matching TRBD1. This CDR3 is built from 16 residues. Per the germline V gene, CDR1 is SGHTS and CDR2 is YDEGEE. Losses at the gene ends were 2 bases for V and 6 bases for J; bases not matched to a gene: 11.

On this clone: Other DNA sequences within the sample encode an identical CDR3. The V and J genes are TRBV18 and TRBJ1-5; D remains ambiguous. The V end was cut by 3 bases, the J end by 5 bases, with 8 bases between. The length of the CDR3 is 13 residues. Germline V gives CDR1 KGHSH, CDR2 LQKENI. The CDR3 DNA reads as TGTGCCAGCTCACCCCAACGGGATCAGCCCCAGCATTTT. This encodes CASSPQRDQPQHF.

This chain uses TRBV7-9 with TRBJ2-2; D is possibly TRBD1 or TRBD2 (6 bases each). V was cut by 7 bases and J by 0 bases, with 12 bases left in between. Germline assignment: CDR1 SEHNR and CDR2 FQNEAQ (reference sequence). This CDR3 is 15 amino acids long. Written as DNA, the CDR3 is TGTGCCAGCACTCGCGGGACAACGAACACCGGGGAGCTGTTTTTT. Translated: CASTRGTTNTGELFF.

The V gene is TRBV7-2, the J gene TRBJ2-1; D is undetermined. The germline CDR1 and CDR2 sequences are SGHTA and FQGNSA. With 1 base removed from V and 3 bases from J, the gap between germline ends came to 13 bases. This CDR3 is 16 amino acids long. The CDR3 sequence is CASSLDYSTFYNEQFF. The CDR3 region has the DNA TGTGCCAGCAGCTTAGATTATAGCACATTCTACAATGAGCAGTTCTTC.

The count of this clone is one. The chain recombines TRBV5-6 with TRBJ1-6, with D possibly matching TRBD1 (5 bases). Trimming shortened V by 4 bases and J by 4 bases, and 15 bases separated the two germline ends. Germline CDR1 and CDR2: SGHDT and YYEEEE. The CDR3 is made up of 16 amino acids. The CDR3 bases are TGTGCCAGCAGCCCTATATCTGGGGCGTATAATTCACCCCTCCACTTT. This translates into CASSPISGAYNSPLHF.

This chain links TRBV11-2 with TRBJ1-3; D gene unclear. This CDR3 is 14 amino acids long. CDR1 is SGHAT, CDR2 FQNNGV, per germline. The V gene lost 5 bases and the J gene lost 0 bases, with 8 bases spanning the gap. CDR3 bases: TGTGCCAGCAGCCTTCTGAACTCTGGAAACACCATATATTTT. Its protein is CASSLLNSGNTIYF.

The chain recombines TRBV11-2 with TRBJ1-2, with D tentatively TRBD1 (6 bases). V was trimmed by 5 bases and J by 2 bases, leaving 18 bases between them. This CDR3 region has 16 residues. Germline-derived CDR1 and CDR2 are SGHAT and FQNNGV. The CDR3 region is CASSQGSDRTNYGYTF. The CDR3 coding sequence is TGTGCCAGCAGCCAAGGATCCGACAGGACCAACTATGGCTACACCTTC.

The V call is TRBV6-5, the J call TRBJ1-6, with 8 bases that match TRBD1. CDR1 is MNHEY, CDR2 SVGAGI, per germline. CDR3 length equals 15 residues. V was clipped by 6 bases and J by 7 bases; unmatched bases: 8. The CDR3 DNA sequence: TGTGCCAGCAGGTCCGGACAGGGTAGAAATTCACCCCTCCACTTT. It translates to CASRSGQGRNSPLHF.